This T cell receptor (beta chain) was identified during a study of T cell changes during pregnancy in multiple sclerosis. CDR3 size: 13 residues. V was shortened by 10 bases and J by 9 bases, with 19 bases between the two germline ends. Per the germline V gene, CDR1 is MGHRA and CDR2 is YSYEKL. Produced via immunoSEQ multiplex PCR; TCRdb's table is partial and in-frame only. The sample lists tens of thousands of clones; 92% were seen once. The sequence derives from a female donor with multiple sclerosis, enrolled in a pregnancy study. This chain links TRBV4-1 with TRBJ2-1, with D perhaps matching TRBD2 (6 bases). The material was CD4+ T cells from peripheral blood mononuclear cells, obtained in the first trimester of pregnancy. CDR3 loop: CATGTSQKGEQFF. In DNA, the CDR3 is TGCGCCACCGGGACTTCCCAAAAGGGTGAGCAGTTCTTC.